This TCR beta chain was observed in a study of shared clonotypes between healthy human individuals. Whole-study results and caveats: With few donors, the genetic and exposure-history diversity represented was limited.

To note about this clone: The antigen remains unidentified.

Several immunoSEQ plates received, in even portions, the genomic DNA of each subset. Sequencing used immunoSEQ multiplex PCR; TCRdb keeps in-frame clones, though not all of them. The repertoire holds roughly 120,000 clones, with about two thirds as singletons. The CDR3 spans 13 residues. V dropped 4 bases and J dropped 4 bases, with 8 bases sitting between them. Germline-derived CDR1 and CDR2 are SGHAT and FQNNGV. The sequencing input was memory CD8+ T cells sorted from blood. The subset was: CD45RO+ cells pooled with CCR7-negative TemRA cells. The chain employs TRBV11-2 and TRBJ2-1; no clear D gene. This clonotype originated in a young woman in good health. In DNA, the CDR3 is TGTGCCAGCAGCTCCGGTGTTTACAATGAGCAGTTCTTC. This codes for CASSSGVYNEQFF.